The T cell receptor beta chain under discussion was sequenced for a study of Graves' ophthalmopathy and Graves' hyperthyroidism. This clonotype was detected many times. Its antigen is undetermined. From RNA, the CDR3 regions of TCR beta chains were amplified and sequenced. HTBI primers served in a first-round RT-PCR, which a second-round multiplex PCR followed. MiXCR was run by TCRdb on the multiplex PCR reads, yielding one entry per CDR3 protein. The sample lists 300,000 to 450,000 distinct CDR3 sequences; approximately 18% were seen once. The term stable hyperthyroidism indicated an absence of ophthalmopathy within 18 months of follow-up. Study-wide points: Most thyroid-expanded clonotypes exceeding 0.001 frequency were also found in blood.

This TCR was recovered from an adult woman with stable Graves' hyperthyroidism. The sequenced sample consisted of peripheral blood.

CDR3 in amino acids: CSAGGGNQETQYF. Written as DNA, the CDR3 is TGCAGTGCTGGCGGGGGGAACCAAGAGACCCAGTACTTC. This chain connects TRBV20-1 to TRBJ2-5; 8 bases are shared with TRBD2. V dropped 5 bases and J dropped 0; count of bases not matched to a gene: 2. Germline V CDR1 and CDR2: DFQATT, SNEGSKA (reference sequence). This CDR3 is 13 amino acids long.